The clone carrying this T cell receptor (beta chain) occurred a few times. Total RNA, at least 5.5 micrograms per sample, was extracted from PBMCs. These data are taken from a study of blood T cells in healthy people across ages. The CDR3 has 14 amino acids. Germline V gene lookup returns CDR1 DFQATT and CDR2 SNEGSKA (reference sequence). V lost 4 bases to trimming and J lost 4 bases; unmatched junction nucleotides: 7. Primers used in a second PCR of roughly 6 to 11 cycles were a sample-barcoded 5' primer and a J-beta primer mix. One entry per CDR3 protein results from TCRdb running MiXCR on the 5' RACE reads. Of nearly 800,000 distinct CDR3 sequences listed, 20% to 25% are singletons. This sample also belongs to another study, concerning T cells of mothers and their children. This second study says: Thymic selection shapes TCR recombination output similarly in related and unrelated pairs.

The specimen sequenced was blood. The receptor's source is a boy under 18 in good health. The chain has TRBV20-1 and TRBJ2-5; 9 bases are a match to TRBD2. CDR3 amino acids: CSAKSTRGGETQYF. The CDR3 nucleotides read TGCAGTGCTAAATCGACGCGGGGGGGAGAGACCCAGTACTTC.